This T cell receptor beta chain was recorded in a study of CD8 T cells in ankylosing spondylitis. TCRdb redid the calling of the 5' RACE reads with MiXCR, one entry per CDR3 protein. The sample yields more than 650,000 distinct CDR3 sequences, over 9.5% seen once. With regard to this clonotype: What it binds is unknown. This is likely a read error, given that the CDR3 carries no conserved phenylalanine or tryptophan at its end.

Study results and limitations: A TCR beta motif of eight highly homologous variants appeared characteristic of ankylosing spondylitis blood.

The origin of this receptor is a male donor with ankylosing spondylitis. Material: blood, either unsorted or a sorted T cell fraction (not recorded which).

The CDR3 DNA follows: TGCAGTGCTAGAGTTCCGGGACAGGGGTTTTTTGGCGAGCAGTACCTC. Its protein is CSARVPGQGFFGEQYL. The chain joins TRBV20-1 to TRBJ2-7; 10 nucleotides align to TRBD1. The CDR3 loop spans 16 amino acids. Looked up from germline, CDR1 is DFQATT and CDR2 is SNEGSKA (reference sequence). Unmatched junction bases numbered 12, after V lost 1 base and J lost 6 bases.